Each of the 27 T cell receptor beta chains below was sequenced from the same sample in a study of lymphopenia after photon versus proton radiotherapy. Clones were sequenced by immunoSEQ multiplex PCR, and TCRdb holds only the in-frame ones, with some missing. The sample lists some 30,000 clones; roughly 90% were seen once. The sample in question was peripheral blood, obtained from a patient treated with photon-based radiotherapy. The source of these receptors is a woman in her forties or fifties with pancreatic cancer.

The count of this clone is one. This specimen includes other DNA sequences encoding the same CDR3. V is TRBV27 and J is TRBJ1-5, with 11 bases matching TRBD1. CDR1 is MNHEY, CDR2 SMNVEV, per germline (reference sequence). The length of the CDR3 is 16 residues. After removal of 3 bases from V and 4 bases from J, the junction contained 5 bases not matched to a gene. CDR3 amino acids: CASSFSGTGGNQPQHF. The CDR3 region has the DNA TGTGCCAGCAGTTTTTCCGGGACAGGGGGAAATCAGCCCCAGCATTTT.

For this clone: Different DNA sequences within this sample yield the same CDR3. CDR3 DNA sequence: TGTGCCATCAGTGAAATTCAGGGTGACACCGGGGAGCTGTTTTTT. Translating gives CAISEIQGDTGELFF. V and J are TRBV10-3 and TRBJ2-2; D is perhaps TRBD1 (5 bases). The V and J ends lost 3 bases and 3 bases respectively, with 11 bases between them. Germline lookup yields CDR1 ENHRY and CDR2 SYGVKD. The CDR3 sequence is 15 residues long.

V usage is TRBV5-1 and J usage is TRBJ2-4; TRBD1 matches at 8 bases. The J segment lost 13 bases and the V segment lost 3 bases, leaving 9 bases of the junction unmatched. Germline values: CDR1 SGHRS, CDR2 YFSETQ. The CDR3 loop spans 13 amino acids. The chain's CDR3 is CASSSDRVAVQYF. CDR3 DNA: TGCGCCAGCAGCTCGGACAGGGTTGCTGTCCAGTACTTC.

The gene calls are TRBV7-9 and TRBJ1-5, with 12 bases fitting TRBD1. Germline V gene data show CDR1 as SEHNR and CDR2 as FQNEAQ (reference sequence). The ends lost 2 bases at V and 4 bases at J; junction bases unmatched: 9. The CDR3 runs 18 residues. The DNA of the CDR3 is TGTGCCAGCAGCTTATCCGTTGGGGGACAGGGGGCAAATCAGCCCCAGCATTTT. Translation: CASSLSVGGQGANQPQHF.

This chain connects TRBV5-6 to TRBJ2-5; TRBD1 is a possible D gene (5 bases). The germline V gene has CDR1 SGHDT and CDR2 YYEEEE. There are 13 residues in the CDR3. The V and J ends lost 3 bases and 5 bases respectively, with 11 bases between them. CDR3 nucleotide sequence: TGTGCCAGCAGCTATGACAGAAGGGAGACCCAGTACTTC. This codes for CASSYDRRETQYF.

The chain is built from TRBV30 and TRBJ2-7; D is unresolved. V dropped 0 bases and J dropped 7 bases, with 13 bases sitting between them. The CDR3 contains 13 residues. Germline V lookup: CDR1 GTSNPN, CDR2 SVGIG (reference sequence). This chain's CDR3 is CAWSVKGLGEQYF. The CDR3 DNA sequence: TGTGCCTGGAGTGTAAAAGGCCTCGGGGAGCAGTACTTC.

The chain uses TRBV30 and TRBJ2-1; unclear D gene. The CDR3 totals 13 residues. The germline gives CDR1 GTSNPN, CDR2 SVGIG (reference sequence). V was pared by 2 bases and J by 4 bases, with 9 bases between. CDR3 nucleotides: TGTGCCTGGAGTTTTGGCGGTTACAATGAGCAGTTCTTC. This encodes CAWSFGGYNEQFF.

The rearrangement joins TRBV19 to TRBJ2-7; D is possibly TRBD2 (6 bases). CDR3 length: 19 amino acids. CDR1 and CDR2 from the germline V gene are LNHDA and SQIVND (reference sequence). The V end lost 5 bases, the J end lost 0 bases, and 26 bases lay between the germline ends. This CDR3 reads CASSHWNFGDFGSSYEQYF. The CDR3 coding sequence is TGTGCCAGTAGTCACTGGAACTTTGGGGACTTTGGGAGCTCCTACGAGCAGTACTTC. Full variable domain (remainder filled in from reference TRBV19 and TRBJ2-7): DGGITQSPKYLFRKEGQNVTLSCEQNLNHDAMYWYRQDPGQGLRLIYYSQIVNDFQKGDIAEGYSVSREKKESFPLTVTSAQKNPTAFYLCASSHWNFGDFGSSYEQYFGPGTRLTVT.

This chain uses TRBV29-1 with TRBJ1-1; 8 bases match TRBD1. The CDR3 has 13 residues. The V gene end was trimmed by 0 bases and the J gene end by 9 bases; junction bases not matched to a gene: 6. Germline CDR1 is SQVTM and CDR2 is ANQGSEA. In DNA form, the CDR3 reads TGCAGCGTTGAAGACCCCGGGGACAGGAAAGCTTTCTTT. The encoded protein is CSVEDPGDRKAFF.

This clone was seen only once. The chain joins TRBV29-1 to TRBJ2-3; TRBD2 is a possible D gene (6 bases). The V gene's germline CDR1 is SQVTM and CDR2 ANQGSEA. The V and J ends lost 3 bases and 3 bases respectively, with 19 bases between them. This CDR3 has 16 residues. CDR3 DNA sequence: TGCAGCGTTGAGGGGGTGACTAGGGTTCGAACAGATACGCAGTATTTT. It yields the protein CSVEGVTRVRTDTQYF.

This sequence joins TRBV7-2 and TRBJ2-7; TRBD1 might be the D (6 bases). Germline lookup yields CDR1 SGHTA and CDR2 FQGNSA. V shed 5 bases and J shed 3 bases, with 23 bases lying between them. This CDR3 region has 17 residues. The CDR3 sequence is CASSPRCDRRPNYEQYF. CDR3 DNA sequence: TGTGCCAGCAGCCCCCGATGCGACAGGCGCCCTAACTACGAGCAGTACTTC.

The chain links TRBV7-6 to TRBJ2-1; 11 positions agree with TRBD1. The length of the CDR3 is 16 residues. Trimming took 5 bases from V and 2 from J; bases not matched to a gene: 5. Germline values: CDR1 SGHVS, CDR2 FNYEAQ. The CDR3 protein is CASSPGQGGPYNEQFF. The DNA for the CDR3 is TGTGCCAGCAGCCCGGGACAGGGGGGACCCTACAATGAGCAGTTCTTC.

The gene calls are TRBV30 and TRBJ2-6; D perhaps matches TRBD1 (5 bases). This CDR3 spans 16 amino acids. Germline CDR1 is GTSNPN and CDR2 is SVGIG (reference sequence). V gave up 3 bases and J gave up 1 base, with 13 bases separating them. For the CDR3, the DNA is TGTGCCTGGAGACGACAGTACCGGTCTGGGGCCAACGTCCTGACTTTC. Translated: CAWRRQYRSGANVLTF.

This clone occurred once. The chain links TRBV30 to TRBJ2-7, with no clear D. This CDR3 has 12 residues. V was clipped by 3 bases and J by 5 bases, with 11 bases between them. Germline loops: CDR1 GTSNPN, CDR2 SVGIG (reference sequence). CDR3 nucleotide sequence: TGTGCCTGGAGGCTAGGCCCGGACGAGCAGTACTTC. It translates to CAWRLGPDEQYF.

This rearrangement joins TRBV9 to TRBJ1-1, with D unresolved. The CDR3 loop spans 13 amino acids. CDR1 is SGDLS and CDR2 is YYNGEE in the germline V gene. Trimming left V 0 bases short and J 1 base short, with 4 bases between. In DNA form, the CDR3 reads TGTGCCAGCAGCGTAGAGTCGAACACTGAAGCTTTCTTT. Encoded protein: CASSVESNTEAFF. Variable domain in full (rest from reference TRBV9 and TRBJ1-1): DSGVTQTPKHLITATGQRVTLRCSPRSGDLSVYWYQQSLDQGLQFLIQYYNGEERAKGNILERFSAQQFPDLHSELNLSSLELGDSALYFCASSVESNTEAFFGQGTRLTVV.

The gene calls are TRBV4-3 and TRBJ2-3; tentatively, D is TRBD1 (6 bases). CDR1 is LGHNA and CDR2 is YSLEER in the germline V gene. The V end lost 0 bases, the J end lost 6 bases, and 13 bases lay between the germline ends. CDR3 size: 15 residues. The CDR3 is CASSQDQVQGDTQYF. The CDR3 DNA reads as TGCGCCAGCAGCCAAGATCAAGTACAGGGTGATACGCAGTATTTT.

This chain joins TRBV7-2 and TRBJ2-3; D may correspond to TRBD1 or TRBD2 (5 bases each). V was shortened by 1 base and J by 2 bases, with 7 bases between the two germline ends. Germline V gene sequence: CDR1 SGHTA, CDR2 FQGNSA. CDR3 length: 14 residues. Here the CDR3 reads CASSLGGYTDTQYF. The CDR3 DNA is TGTGCCAGCAGCTTAGGGGGGTACACAGATACGCAGTATTTT.

This chain joins TRBV5-6 and TRBJ2-1; 8 nucleotides align to TRBD1. J gave up 1 base and V 4 bases, and 7 bases lay outside the gene matches. This CDR3 is built from 16 residues. Germline V gene lookup returns CDR1 SGHDT and CDR2 YYEEEE. The CDR3, as DNA: TGTGCCAGCAGCACCCCCAGGACAGGGTCCTACAATGAGCAGTTCTTC. This encodes CASSTPRTGSYNEQFF.

The genes are TRBV10-2 and TRBJ2-7; 7 nucleotides agree with TRBD2. The trim removed 0 bases at V and 2 bases at J, leaving 13 bases unmatched. Germline V gives CDR1 WSHSY, CDR2 SAAADI. This CDR3 region has 18 residues. The CDR3 here is CASSESKLASGLAYEQYF. In DNA form, the CDR3 reads TGCGCCAGCAGTGAGTCGAAGTTGGCTAGCGGACTTGCCTACGAGCAGTACTTC.

The CDR3: CATSSSLAEQYF. The CDR3 DNA sequence: TGTGCCACCAGCAGCTCCCTCGCCGAGCAGTACTTC. V is TRBV15 and J is TRBJ2-7; D call uncertain. The V gene's germline CDR1 is LNHNV and CDR2 YYDKDF (reference sequence). The CDR3 contains 12 residues. Trimming left V 3 bases short and J 6 bases short, with 9 bases between.

This clone was found once. The CDR3 sequence: CASSFLTGQVNTEAFF. The DNA for the CDR3 is TGTGCCAGCAGTTTCCTGACAGGGCAAGTGAACACTGAAGCTTTCTTT. The chain uses TRBV6-5 and TRBJ1-1; 7 bases map to TRBD1. Per the germline V gene, CDR1 is MNHEY and CDR2 is SVGAGI. CDR3 size: 16 residues. V lost 4 bases, J lost 0 bases, and 8 bases stayed unmatched.

V is TRBV18 and J is TRBJ2-7; 12 nucleotides match TRBD2. This CDR3 is 15 amino acids long. V lost 3 bases, J lost 4 bases, and 4 bases stayed unmatched. In germline, CDR1 is KGHSH, CDR2 LQKENI. DNA of the CDR3: TGTGCCAGCTCACCGACTAGCGGGAGTAGGTACGAGCAGTACTTC. It encodes CASSPTSGSRYEQYF.

This clone was detected once. The genes are TRBV7-2 and TRBJ2-5; TRBD2 aligns across 12 bases. CDR1 SGHTA and CDR2 FQGNSA come from the germline V gene. This CDR3 comprises 17 residues. J gave up 5 bases and V 5 bases, and 12 bases lay outside the gene matches. CDR3: CASSLGLAGLRRETQYF. CDR3 DNA: TGTGCCAGCAGCCTGGGACTAGCGGGCCTACGGCGGGAGACCCAGTACTTC. The full variable domain, rest sourced from reference TRBV7-2 and TRBJ2-5, is GAGVSQSPSNKVTEKGKDVELRCDPISGHTALYWYRQSLGQGLEFLIYFQGNSAPDKSGLPSDRFSAERTGGSVSTLTIQRTQQEDSAVYLCASSLGLAGLRRETQYFGPGTRLLVL.

This rearrangement joins TRBV29-1 to TRBJ2-2; 15 bases are shared with TRBD2. CDR1 is SQVTM, CDR2 ANQGSEA, per germline. The junction had 0 bases not matched to a gene; V was cut back by 7 bases and J by 3 bases. CDR3 length: 14 residues. For the CDR3, the DNA is TGCAGCGGGACTAGCGGGAGGGACACCGGGGAGCTGTTTTTT. It encodes CSGTSGRDTGELFF.

This chain joins TRBV28 and TRBJ1-4, with 12 bases identical to TRBD1. Germline assignment: CDR1 MDHEN and CDR2 SYDVKM. The V and J ends lost 3 bases and 6 bases, in that order; junction bases with no gene match: 2. This CDR3 region has 15 residues. The CDR3 protein is CASSFGTGGDEKLFF. The CDR3 DNA reads TGTGCCAGCAGTTTTGGGACAGGGGGCGATGAAAAACTGTTTTTT.

This clone was picked up one time. V usage is TRBV6-5 and J usage is TRBJ2-1; D is uncertain. V was cut by 6 bases and J by 4 bases, with 13 bases left in between. The CDR3 consists of 14 residues. CDR1 and CDR2 from the germline V gene are MNHEY and SVGAGI. CDR3 bases: TGTGCCAGCAGAAAAACCGCGTCATACAATGAGCAGTTCTTC. Translating gives CASRKTASYNEQFF.

V usage is TRBV10-2 and J usage is TRBJ2-7; a weak D match, TRBD1 (6 bases). The V and J ends lost 8 bases and 7 bases respectively, with 21 bases between them. This CDR3 is built from 14 residues. Per the germline V gene, CDR1 is WSHSY and CDR2 is SAAADI. The CDR3 sequence is CASGQDSPAYEQYF. The CDR3 DNA reads TGCGCCAGCGGTCAGGACAGTCCCGCGTATGAGCAGTACTTC.